This T cell receptor beta chain was sequenced in a study of T cells in localized non-small cell lung cancer. Assay: immunoSEQ multiplex PCR; the TCRdb copy retains only in-frame clones and omits some. The repertoire holds tens of thousands of clones, more than 80% seen once, with about 6% in the top ten. General study points: A single tumor region was sequenced, leaving heterogeneity possible.

As regards this clone: No antigen is known for it.

The CDR3 spans 15 residues. Trimming removed 0 bases from V and 3 bases from J; junction bases left unmatched: 3. The V gene's germline CDR1 is SGHRS and CDR2 YFSETQ. The V gene is TRBV5-1, the J gene TRBJ2-1; 7 bases align to TRBD2. Sequences were derived from peripheral blood mononuclear cells, sampled before any cancer treatment. This receptor was obtained from a male donor at least 60 years old with stage II lung adenocarcinoma. The DNA of the CDR3 is TGCGCCAGCAGCTTGGAAGCGGGAATCTACAATGAGCAGTTCTTC. Its translation is CASSLEAGIYNEQFF.